This TCR beta chain emerged from a study of identical twins. Germline values: CDR1 DFQATT, CDR2 SNEGSKA (reference sequence). The CDR3 consists of 11 residues. Findings of the study overall: Fewer insertions characterized abundant cord blood beta clonotypes, whereas memory repertoires showed none.

This clonotype was detected a few times. The antigen is unknown. A single record per CDR3 protein comes from TCRdb applying MiXCR to the 5' RACE reads. The sample records about 520,000 distinct CDR3 sequences, approximately 22% being singletons. This same sample was also part of a study on T cells expressing NK-cell markers. That work states: Where several donors were concerned, these clonotypes also led the CD3+CD56-NKG2C+ fraction.

The sequencing sample was made of CD4+ T cells sorted from blood. V gene TRBV20-1 combines with J gene TRBJ1-1; 8 nucleotides match TRBD1. This clonotype was obtained from a woman under 30 in good health. The CDR3: CSQGANTEAFF. The CDR3 DNA reads TGCAGCCAGGGGGCCAACACTGAAGCTTTCTTT.